One T cell receptor beta chain is described in this entry. Its antigen is unidentified. Cells designated naive CD8 were CD45RO-negative and were positively selected for CCR7, with terminally differentiated effector memory CD45RA+ cells excluded. This sample is part of a study of shared clonotypes between healthy human individuals. Using immunoSEQ multiplex PCR, the repertoire was profiled, and TCRdb retains in-frame clones only, with some absent. Of around 2,000,000 clones listed, roughly 95% were seen once; the top ten hold around 1.1%. Trimming cost V 8 bases and J 0 bases, with 11 bases left between them. Germline values: CDR1 MGHDK, CDR2 SYGVNS. This CDR3 has 15 residues. Study observations and caveats: In contrast to clonotypes shared by all four donors, non-shared clonotypes had lower generation probabilities. Naive subsets generally had larger estimated richness than memory subsets.

The TCR comes from a young man in good health. The sequenced sample consisted of naive CD8+ T cells sorted from blood. The rearrangement links TRBV25-1 to TRBJ2-6, with D unclear. CDR3 protein: CASGFDSSGANVLTF. Written as DNA, the CDR3 is TGTGCCAGCGGATTCGATAGCTCTGGGGCCAACGTCCTGACTTTC.